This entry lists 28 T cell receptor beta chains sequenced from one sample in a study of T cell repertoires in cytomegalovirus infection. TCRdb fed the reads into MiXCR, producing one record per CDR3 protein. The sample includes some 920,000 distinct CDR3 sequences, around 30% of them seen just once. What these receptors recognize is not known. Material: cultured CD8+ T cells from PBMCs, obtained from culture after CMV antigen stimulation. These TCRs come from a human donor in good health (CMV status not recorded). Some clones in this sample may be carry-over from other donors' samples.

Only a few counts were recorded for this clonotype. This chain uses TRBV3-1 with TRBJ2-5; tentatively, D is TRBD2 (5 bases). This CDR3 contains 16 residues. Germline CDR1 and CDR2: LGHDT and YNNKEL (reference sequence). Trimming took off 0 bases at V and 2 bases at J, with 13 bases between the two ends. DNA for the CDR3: TGTGCCAGCAGCCAAGAAGGGATAGCGCCACAAGAGACCCAGTACTTC. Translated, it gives CASSQEGIAPQETQYF.

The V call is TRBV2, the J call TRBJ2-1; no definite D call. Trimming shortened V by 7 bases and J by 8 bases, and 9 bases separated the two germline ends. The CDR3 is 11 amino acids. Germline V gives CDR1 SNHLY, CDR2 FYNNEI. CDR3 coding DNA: TGTGCCAGCAATAGTGAGGATGAGCAGTTCTTC. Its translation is CASNSEDEQFF.

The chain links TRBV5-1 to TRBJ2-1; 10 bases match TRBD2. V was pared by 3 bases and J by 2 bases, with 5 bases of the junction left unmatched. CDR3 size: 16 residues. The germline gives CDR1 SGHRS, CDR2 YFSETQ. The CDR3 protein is CASSSVLAGAYNEQFF. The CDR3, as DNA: TGCGCCAGCAGCTCGGTCCTAGCGGGAGCCTACAATGAGCAGTTCTTC. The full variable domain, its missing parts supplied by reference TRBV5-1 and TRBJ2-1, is KAGVTQTPRYLIKTRGQQVTLSCSPISGHRSVSWYQQTPGQGLQFLFEYFSETQRNKGNFPGRFSGRQFSNSRSEMNVSTLELGDSALYLCASSSVLAGAYNEQFFGPGTRLTVL.

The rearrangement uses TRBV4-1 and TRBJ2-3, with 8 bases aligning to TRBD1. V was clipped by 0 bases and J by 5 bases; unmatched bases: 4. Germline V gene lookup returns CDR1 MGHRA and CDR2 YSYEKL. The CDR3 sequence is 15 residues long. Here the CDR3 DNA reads TGCGCCAGCAGCCAAGACCCTACAGGGGGAGATACGCAGTATTTT. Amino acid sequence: CASSQDPTGGDTQYF.

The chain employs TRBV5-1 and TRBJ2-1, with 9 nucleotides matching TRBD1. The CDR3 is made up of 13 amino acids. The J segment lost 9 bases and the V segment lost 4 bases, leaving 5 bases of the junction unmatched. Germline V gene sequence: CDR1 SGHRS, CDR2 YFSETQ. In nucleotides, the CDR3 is TGCGCCAGCAGCCCGGGACAGGGCCCTGAGCAGTTCTTC. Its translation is CASSPGQGPEQFF.

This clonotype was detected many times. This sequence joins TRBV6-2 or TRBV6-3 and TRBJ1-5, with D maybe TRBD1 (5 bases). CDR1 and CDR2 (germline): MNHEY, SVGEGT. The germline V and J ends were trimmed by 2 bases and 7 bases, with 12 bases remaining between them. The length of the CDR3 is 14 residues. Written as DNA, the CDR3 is TGTGCCAGCAGTTACGGTCAGGGTCACCAGCCCCAGCATTTT. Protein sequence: CASSYGQGHQPQHF.

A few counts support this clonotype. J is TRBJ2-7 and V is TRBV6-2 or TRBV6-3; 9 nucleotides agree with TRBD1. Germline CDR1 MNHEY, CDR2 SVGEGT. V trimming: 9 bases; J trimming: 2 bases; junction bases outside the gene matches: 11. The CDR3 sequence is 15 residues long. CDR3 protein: CASSNRDRVAYEQYV. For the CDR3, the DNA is TGTGCCAGTTCGAACCGGGACAGGGTAGCCTACGAGCAGTACGTC.

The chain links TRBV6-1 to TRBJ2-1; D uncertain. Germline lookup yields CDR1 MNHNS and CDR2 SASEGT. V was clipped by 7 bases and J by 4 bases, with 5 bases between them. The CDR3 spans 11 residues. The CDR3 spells CASTTYNEQFF. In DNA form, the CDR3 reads TGTGCCAGCACTACATACAATGAGCAGTTCTTC.

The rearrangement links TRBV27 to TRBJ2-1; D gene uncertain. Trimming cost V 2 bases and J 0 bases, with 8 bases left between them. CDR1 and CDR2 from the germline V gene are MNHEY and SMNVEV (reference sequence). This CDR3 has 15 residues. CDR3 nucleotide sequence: TGTGCCAGCAGTTTACTCCAGAGCTCCTACAATGAGCAGTTCTTC. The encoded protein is CASSLLQSSYNEQFF.

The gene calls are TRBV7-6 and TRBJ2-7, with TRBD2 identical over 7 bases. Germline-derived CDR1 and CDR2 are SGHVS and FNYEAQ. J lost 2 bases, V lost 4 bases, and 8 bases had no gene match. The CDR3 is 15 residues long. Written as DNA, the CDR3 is TGTGCCAGCAGCTCAACGGCTAGCGGTACCTACGAGCAGTACTTC. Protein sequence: CASSSTASGTYEQYF.

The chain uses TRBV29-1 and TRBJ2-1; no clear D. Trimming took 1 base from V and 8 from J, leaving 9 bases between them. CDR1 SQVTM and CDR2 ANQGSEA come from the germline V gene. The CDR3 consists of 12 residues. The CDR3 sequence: CSVEARPDEQFF. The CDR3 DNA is TGCAGCGTTGAAGCCAGACCCGATGAGCAGTTCTTC.

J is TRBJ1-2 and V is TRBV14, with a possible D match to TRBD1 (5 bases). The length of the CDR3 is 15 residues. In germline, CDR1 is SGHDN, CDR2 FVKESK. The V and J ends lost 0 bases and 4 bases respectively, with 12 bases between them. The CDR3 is CASSQDWIGAYGYTF. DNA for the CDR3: TGTGCCAGCAGCCAAGATTGGATAGGGGCCTATGGCTACACCTTC.

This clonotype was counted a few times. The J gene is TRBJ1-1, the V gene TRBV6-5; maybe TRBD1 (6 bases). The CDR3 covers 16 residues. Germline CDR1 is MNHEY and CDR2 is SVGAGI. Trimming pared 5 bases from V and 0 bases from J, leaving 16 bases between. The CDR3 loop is CASSHLRGPMNTEAFF. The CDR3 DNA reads TGTGCCAGCAGTCACCTCAGGGGCCCAATGAACACTGAAGCTTTCTTT.

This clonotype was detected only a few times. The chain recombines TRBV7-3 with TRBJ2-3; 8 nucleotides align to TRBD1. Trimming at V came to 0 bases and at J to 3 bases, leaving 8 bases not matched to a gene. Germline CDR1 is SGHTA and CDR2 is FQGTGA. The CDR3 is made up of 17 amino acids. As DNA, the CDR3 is TGTGCCAGCAGCTTAACGGGTTGGGACAGGCTAACAGATACGCAGTATTTT. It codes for CASSLTGWDRLTDTQYF.

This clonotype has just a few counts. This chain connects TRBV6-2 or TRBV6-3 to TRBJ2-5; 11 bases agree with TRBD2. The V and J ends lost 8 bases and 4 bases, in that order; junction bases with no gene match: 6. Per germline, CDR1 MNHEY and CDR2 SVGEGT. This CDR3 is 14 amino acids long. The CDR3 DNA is TGTGCCAGCGGGACTAGCGGAGCCCGAGAGACCCAGTACTTC. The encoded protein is CASGTSGARETQYF.

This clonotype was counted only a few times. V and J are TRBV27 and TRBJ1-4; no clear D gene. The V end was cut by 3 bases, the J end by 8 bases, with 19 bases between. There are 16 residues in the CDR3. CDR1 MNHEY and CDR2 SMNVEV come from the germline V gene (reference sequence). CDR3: CASSFPSGGSREKLFF. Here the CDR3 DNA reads TGTGCCAGCAGTTTCCCCTCCGGAGGATCAAGGGAAAAACTGTTTTTT.

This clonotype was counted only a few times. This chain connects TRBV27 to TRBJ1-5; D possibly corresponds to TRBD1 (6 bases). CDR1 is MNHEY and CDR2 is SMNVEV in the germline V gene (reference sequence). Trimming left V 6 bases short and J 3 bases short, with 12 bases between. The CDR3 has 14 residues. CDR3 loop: CASSKTGVNQPQHF. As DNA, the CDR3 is TGTGCCAGCAGCAAGACAGGAGTCAATCAGCCCCAGCATTTT.

The CDR3 sequence: CAITVVGRDRWEQFF. The DNA of the CDR3 is TGTGCCATCACAGTAGTCGGCAGGGACAGGTGGGAGCAGTTCTTC. The V and J genes are TRBV10-3 and TRBJ2-1, with 8 bases lining up with TRBD1. This CDR3 has 15 residues. CDR1 ENHRY and CDR2 SYGVKD come from the germline V gene. V lost 7 bases to trimming and J lost 10 bases; unmatched junction nucleotides: 15.

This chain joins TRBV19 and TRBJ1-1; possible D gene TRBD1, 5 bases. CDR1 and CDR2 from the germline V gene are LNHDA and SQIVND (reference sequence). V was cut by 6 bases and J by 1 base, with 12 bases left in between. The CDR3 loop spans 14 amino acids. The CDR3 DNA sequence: TGTGCCAGTAGCTGGCCTACAGGGAACACTGAAGCTTTCTTT. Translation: CASSWPTGNTEAFF.

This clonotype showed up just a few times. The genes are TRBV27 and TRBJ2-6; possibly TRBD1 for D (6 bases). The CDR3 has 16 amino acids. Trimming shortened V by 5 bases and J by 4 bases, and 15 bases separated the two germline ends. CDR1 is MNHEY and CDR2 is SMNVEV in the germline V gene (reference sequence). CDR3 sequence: CASSLTRTVGANVLTF. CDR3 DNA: TGTGCCAGCAGTCTCACTCGGACAGTGGGGGCCAACGTCCTGACTTTC.

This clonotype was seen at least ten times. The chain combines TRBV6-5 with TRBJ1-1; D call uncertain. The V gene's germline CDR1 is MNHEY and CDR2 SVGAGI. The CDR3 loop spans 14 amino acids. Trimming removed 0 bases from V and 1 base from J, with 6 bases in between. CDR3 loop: CASSYSSANTEAFF. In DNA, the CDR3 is TGTGCCAGCAGTTACTCGAGTGCGAACACTGAAGCTTTCTTT.

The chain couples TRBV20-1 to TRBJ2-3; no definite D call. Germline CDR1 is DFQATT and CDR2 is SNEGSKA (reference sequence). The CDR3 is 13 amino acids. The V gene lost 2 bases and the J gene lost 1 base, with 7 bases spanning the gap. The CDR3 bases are TGCAGTGCTAGACTTCGGGGCACAGATACGCAGTATTTT. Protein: CSARLRGTDTQYF.

CDR3 DNA sequence: TGTGCCAGCAGTGACCCGGGAAAGGATCAGCCCCAGCATTTT. It encodes CASSDPGKDQPQHF. The V and J genes are TRBV6-2 or TRBV6-3 and TRBJ1-5, with D unresolved. Between the trimmed V and J ends, which lost 5 bases and 5 bases, there was a span of 13 bases. This CDR3 contains 14 residues. CDR1 is MNHEY, CDR2 SVGEGT, per germline.

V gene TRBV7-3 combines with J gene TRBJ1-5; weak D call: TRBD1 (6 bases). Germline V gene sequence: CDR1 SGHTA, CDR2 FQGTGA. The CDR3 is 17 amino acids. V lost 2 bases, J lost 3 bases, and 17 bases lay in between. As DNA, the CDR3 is TGTGCCAGCAGCTTAGGGTTCTCAGGGGCTACCAATCAGCCCCAGCATTTT. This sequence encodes CASSLGFSGATNQPQHF.

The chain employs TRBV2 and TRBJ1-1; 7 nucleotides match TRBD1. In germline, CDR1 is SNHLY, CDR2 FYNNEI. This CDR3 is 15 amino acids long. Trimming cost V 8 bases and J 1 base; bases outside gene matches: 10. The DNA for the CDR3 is TGTGCCAGCCCCCGCGGGAGGGGGCGGAACACTGAAGCTTTCTTT. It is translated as CASPRGRGRNTEAFF.

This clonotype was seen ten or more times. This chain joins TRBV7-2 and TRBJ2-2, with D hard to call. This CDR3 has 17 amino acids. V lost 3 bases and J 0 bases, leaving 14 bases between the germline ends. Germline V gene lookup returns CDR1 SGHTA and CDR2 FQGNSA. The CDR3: CASSFRNRNPNTGELFF. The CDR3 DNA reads TGTGCCAGCAGCTTTCGCAACAGAAACCCGAACACCGGGGAGCTGTTTTTT.

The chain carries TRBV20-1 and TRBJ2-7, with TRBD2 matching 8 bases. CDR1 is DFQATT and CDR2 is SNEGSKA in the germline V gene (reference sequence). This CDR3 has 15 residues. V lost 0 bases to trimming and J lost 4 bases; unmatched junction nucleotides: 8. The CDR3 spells CSARDRGGPSYEQYF. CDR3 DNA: TGCAGTGCTAGAGATCGGGGGGGCCCCTCTTACGAGCAGTACTTC.

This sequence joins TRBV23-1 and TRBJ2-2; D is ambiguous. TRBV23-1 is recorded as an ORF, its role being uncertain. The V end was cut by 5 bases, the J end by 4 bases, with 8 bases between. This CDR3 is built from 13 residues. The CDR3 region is CASSNGGTGELFF. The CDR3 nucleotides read TGCGCCAGCAGTAATGGCGGCACCGGGGAGCTGTTTTTT.